Here is one TCR beta chain with its context. No antigen is known for it. Only in-frame clones appear in the TCRdb table, and some are missing; sequencing was by immunoSEQ multiplex PCR. There are 200,000 or so clones in the sample; 75% to 85% occur only once, and approximately 10% lies in the top ten. These data belong to a study of cytotoxic CD8 clonotypes in ibrutinib-treated CLL. Study as a whole: Within the patient group, about a dozen were relapsed/refractory and about 15 treatment-naive, and about 18 were IGHV unmutated. The study recorded mean values of around 250,000 productive templates and 100,000 or so productive rearrangements per sample.

Study results and caveats: Once treatment began, public clonotypes, which were uncommon, contracted or stayed stable. Clonality increased with ibrutinib response but returned toward baseline at progression.

The material was PBMCs, obtained after 12 months of ibrutinib treatment. The clonotype originates from a human donor with chronic lymphocytic leukemia.

The chain's CDR3 is CASSPGLAGLYEQYF. The CDR3 DNA is TGCGCCAGCAGCCCGGGACTAGCGGGGTTGTACGAGCAGTACTTC. The chain is built from TRBV5-1 and TRBJ2-7; 13 bases align to TRBD2. CDR3 size: 15 residues. The V gene's germline CDR1 is SGHRS and CDR2 YFSETQ. V lost 4 bases, J lost 4 bases, and 5 bases stayed unmatched.